The clone carrying this TCR beta chain has a single count. The target antigen is unknown. Every donor was a healthy person donating bone marrow. The sample originates from a study of cytomegalovirus exposure and HLA in healthy donors. On the study more broadly: A data release that came early held approximately 85 million unique TCRs from HLA-typed donors.

Primers: 60 Vbeta forward and 13 Jbeta reverse. TCRdb keeps only in-frame clones here, not all; method: immunoSEQ multiplex PCR. The top ten hold 1.2% to 1.5% of the sample, which has over 150,000 clones, approximately 72% seen once. Notes on the study in general: A later analysis linked around 17,000 TCR beta sequences to HLA alleles at 0.05 false discovery rate. The study labeled approximately 150 TCR beta chains cytomegalovirus-associated.

This CDR3 contains 15 residues. Germline V gene lookup returns CDR1 SEHNR and CDR2 FQNEAQ (reference sequence). The V and J ends lost 2 bases and 4 bases, in that order; junction bases with no gene match: 1. This clonotype was obtained from a man aged 18 to 30 in good health and CMV-seronegative. The chain uses TRBV7-9 and TRBJ2-1; TRBD2 matches at 11 bases. Sequenced input: PBMCs. CDR3 sequence reads: CASSLLAGGYNEQFF. CDR3 coding DNA: TGTGCCAGCAGCTTACTAGCGGGGGGATACAATGAGCAGTTCTTC.